This TCR beta chain came from a study of blood T cell repertoires in COVID-19. Study details: The United States, Italy and Spain supplied acute and convalescent COVID-19 samples. Nucleic acid was either cDNA or gDNA, and it came from T cells, B-cell-depleted T cells, or PBMCs.

Per the study methods: Researchers report that nucleated cell counts were estimated from reference gene primer amplification. Clones were sequenced by immunoSEQ multiplex PCR, and TCRdb holds only the in-frame ones, with some missing. V, J and clone size derive from that table, while D and trimming were established from the DNA sequence. The sample has 70,000 or so clones; about nine tenths are singletons. This CDR3 has 13 residues. Germline V CDR1 and CDR2: SGHRS, YFSETQ. V was shortened by 0 bases and J by 11 bases, with 13 bases between the two germline ends. This chain links TRBV5-1 with TRBJ2-3, with D perhaps matching TRBD2 (6 bases). This TCR derives from a woman aged 18-29 years with acute or convalescent COVID-19. Sequenced material: peripheral blood. The DNA of the CDR3 is TGCGCCAGCAGCTTGGTTCTCGGGGGAAAGCAGTATTTT. It yields the protein CASSLVLGGKQYF.